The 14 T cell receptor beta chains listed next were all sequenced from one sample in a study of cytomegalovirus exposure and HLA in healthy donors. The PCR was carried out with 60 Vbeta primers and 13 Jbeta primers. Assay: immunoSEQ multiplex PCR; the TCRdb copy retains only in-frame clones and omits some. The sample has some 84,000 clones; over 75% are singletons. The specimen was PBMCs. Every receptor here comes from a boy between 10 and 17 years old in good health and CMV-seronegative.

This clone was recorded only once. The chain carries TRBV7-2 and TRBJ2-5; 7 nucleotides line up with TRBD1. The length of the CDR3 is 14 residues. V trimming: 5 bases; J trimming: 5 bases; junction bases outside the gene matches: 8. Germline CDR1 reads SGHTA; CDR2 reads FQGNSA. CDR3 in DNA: TGTGCCAGCAGCGCGCACAGGGGTATGGAGACCCAGTACTTC. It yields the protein CASSAHRGMETQYF.

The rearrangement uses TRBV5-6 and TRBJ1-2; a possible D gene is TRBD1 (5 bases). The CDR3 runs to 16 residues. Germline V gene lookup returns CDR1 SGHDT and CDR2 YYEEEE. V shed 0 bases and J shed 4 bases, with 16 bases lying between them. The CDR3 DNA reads TGTGCCAGCAGCTTGGATTTGGGCAGGGTGCTCTATGGCTACACCTTC. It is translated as CASSLDLGRVLYGYTF.

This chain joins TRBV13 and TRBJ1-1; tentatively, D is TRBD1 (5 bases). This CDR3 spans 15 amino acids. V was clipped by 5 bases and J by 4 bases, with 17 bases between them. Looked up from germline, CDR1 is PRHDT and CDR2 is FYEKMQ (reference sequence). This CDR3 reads CASSVRGLMITEAFF. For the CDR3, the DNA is TGTGCCAGCAGCGTTCGGGGACTTATGATCACTGAAGCTTTCTTT.

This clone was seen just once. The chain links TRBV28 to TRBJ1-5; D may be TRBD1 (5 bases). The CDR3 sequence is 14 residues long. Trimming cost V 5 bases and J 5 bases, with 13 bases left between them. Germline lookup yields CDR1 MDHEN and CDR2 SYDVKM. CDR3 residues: CASSTGGRDQPQHF. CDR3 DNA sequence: TGTGCCAGCAGTACGGGGGGGAGAGATCAGCCCCAGCATTTT. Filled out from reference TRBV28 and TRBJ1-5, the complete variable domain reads DVKVTQSSRYLVKRTGEKVFLECVQDMDHENMFWYRQDPGLGLRLIYFSYDVKMKEKGDIPEGYSVSREKKERFSLILESASTNQTSMYLCASSTGGRDQPQHFGDGTRLSIL.

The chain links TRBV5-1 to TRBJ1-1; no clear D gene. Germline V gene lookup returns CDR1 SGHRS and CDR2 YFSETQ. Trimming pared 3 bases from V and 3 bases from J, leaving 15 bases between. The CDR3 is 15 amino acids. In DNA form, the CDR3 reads TGCGCCAGCAGCTCCTCCCCTAGCTGGGACACTGAAGCTTTCTTT. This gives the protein CASSSSPSWDTEAFF.

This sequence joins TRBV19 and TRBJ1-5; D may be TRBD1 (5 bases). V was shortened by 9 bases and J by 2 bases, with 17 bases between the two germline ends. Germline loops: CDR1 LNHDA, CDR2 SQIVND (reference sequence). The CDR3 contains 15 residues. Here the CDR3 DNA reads TGTGCCAGCGATACGGCTCAGGGCCGCAATCAGCCCCAGCATTTT. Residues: CASDTAQGRNQPQHF.

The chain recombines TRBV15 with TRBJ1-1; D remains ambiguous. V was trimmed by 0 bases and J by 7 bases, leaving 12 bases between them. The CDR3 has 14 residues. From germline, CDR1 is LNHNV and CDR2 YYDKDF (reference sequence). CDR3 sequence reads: CATSRESTESEAFF. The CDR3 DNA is TGTGCCACCAGCAGAGAATCCACGGAGAGTGAAGCTTTCTTT. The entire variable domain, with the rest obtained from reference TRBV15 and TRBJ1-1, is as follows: DAMVIQNPRYQVTQFGKPVTLSCSQTLNHNVMYWYQQKSSQAPKLLFHYYDKDFNNEADTPDNFQSRRPNTSFCFLDIRSPGLGDTAMYLCATSRESTESEAFFGQGTRLTVV.

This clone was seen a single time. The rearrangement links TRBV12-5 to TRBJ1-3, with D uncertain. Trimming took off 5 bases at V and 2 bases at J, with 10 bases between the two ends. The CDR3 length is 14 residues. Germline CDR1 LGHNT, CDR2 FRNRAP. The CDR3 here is CASGPQDTGNTIYF. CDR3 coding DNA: TGTGCTAGTGGTCCCCAAGACACTGGAAACACCATATATTTT.

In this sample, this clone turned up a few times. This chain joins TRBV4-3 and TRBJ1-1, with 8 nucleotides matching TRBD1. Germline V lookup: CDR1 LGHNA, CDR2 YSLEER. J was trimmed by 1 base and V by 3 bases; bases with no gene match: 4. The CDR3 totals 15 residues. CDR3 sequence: CASSHATGANTEAFF. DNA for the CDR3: TGCGCCAGCAGCCACGCGACAGGGGCGAACACTGAAGCTTTCTTT.

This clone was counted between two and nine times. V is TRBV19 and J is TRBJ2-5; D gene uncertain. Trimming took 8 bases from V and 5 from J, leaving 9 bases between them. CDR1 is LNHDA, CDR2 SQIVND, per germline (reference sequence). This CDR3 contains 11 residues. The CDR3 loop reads CASASRETQYF. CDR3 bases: TGTGCCAGTGCCTCGAGGGAGACCCAGTACTTC.

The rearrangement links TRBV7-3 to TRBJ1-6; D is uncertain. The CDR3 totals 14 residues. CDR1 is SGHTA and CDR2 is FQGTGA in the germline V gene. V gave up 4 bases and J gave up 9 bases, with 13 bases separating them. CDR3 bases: TGTGCCAGCAGCTCTATACCAGGAGGTTCACCCCTCCACTTT. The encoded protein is CASSSIPGGSPLHF.

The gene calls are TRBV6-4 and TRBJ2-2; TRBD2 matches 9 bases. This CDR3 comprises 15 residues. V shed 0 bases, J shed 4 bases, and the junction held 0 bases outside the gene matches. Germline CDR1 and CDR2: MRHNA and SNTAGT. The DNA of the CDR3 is TGTGCCAGCAGTGACTCTAGCGGGAGCACCGGGGAGCTGTTTTTT. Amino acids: CASSDSSGSTGELFF.

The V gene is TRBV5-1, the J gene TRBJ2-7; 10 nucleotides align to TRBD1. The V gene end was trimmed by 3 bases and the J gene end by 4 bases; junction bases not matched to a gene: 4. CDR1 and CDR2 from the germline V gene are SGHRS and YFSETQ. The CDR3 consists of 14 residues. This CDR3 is CASSYDRGPYEQYF. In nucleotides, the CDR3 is TGCGCCAGCAGCTACGACAGGGGGCCGTACGAGCAGTACTTC.

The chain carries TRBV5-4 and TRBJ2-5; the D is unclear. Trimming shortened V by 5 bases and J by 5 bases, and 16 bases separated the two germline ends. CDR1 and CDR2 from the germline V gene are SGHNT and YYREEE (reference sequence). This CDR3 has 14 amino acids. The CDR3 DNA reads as TGTGCCAGCAGTCCCCAAGAGCCCGGTGAGACCCAGTACTTC. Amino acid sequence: CASSPQEPGETQYF.